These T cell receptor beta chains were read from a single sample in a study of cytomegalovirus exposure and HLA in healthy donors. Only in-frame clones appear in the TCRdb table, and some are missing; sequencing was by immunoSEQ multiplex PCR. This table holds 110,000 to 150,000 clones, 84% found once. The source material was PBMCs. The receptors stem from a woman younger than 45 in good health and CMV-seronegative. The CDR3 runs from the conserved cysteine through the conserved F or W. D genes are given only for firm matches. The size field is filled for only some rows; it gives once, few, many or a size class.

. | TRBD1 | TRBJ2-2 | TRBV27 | CASRQGQGSGELFF | TGTGCCAGCAGACAGGGACAGGGCTCCGGGGAGCTGTTTTTT
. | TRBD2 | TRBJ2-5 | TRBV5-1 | CASAKTSGVQETQYF | TGCGCCAGCGCTAAGACTAGCGGGGTCCAAGAGACCCAGTACTTC
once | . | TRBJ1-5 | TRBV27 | CASSLEGVNSNQPQHF | TGTGCCAGCAGTTTAGAGGGGGTTAATAGCAATCAGCCCCAGCATTTT
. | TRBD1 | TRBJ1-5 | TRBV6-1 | CASSGDRVRSNQPQHF | TGTGCCAGCAGTGGCGACAGGGTGCGTAGCAATCAGCCCCAGCATTTT
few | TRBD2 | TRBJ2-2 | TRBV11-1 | CASSRGLAGGPTGELFF | TGTGCCAGCAGCAGGGGACTAGCGGGGGGGCCTACCGGGGAGCTGTTTTTT
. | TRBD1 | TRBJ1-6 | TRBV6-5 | CASSKQGRDSPLHF | TGTGCCAGCAGCAAACAGGGGAGAGATTCACCCCTCCACTTT
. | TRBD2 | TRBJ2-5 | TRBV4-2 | CASSRGTSGGQETQYF | TGTGCCAGCAGCCGCGGGACTAGCGGGGGGCAAGAGACCCAGTACTTC
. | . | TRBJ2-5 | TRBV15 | CATSRDVGVQETQYF | TGTGCCACCAGCAGAGATGTCGGGGTCCAAGAGACCCAGTACTTC
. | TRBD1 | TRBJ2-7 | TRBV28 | CATHPGTGDLLEYF | TGTGCCACGCACCCGGGGACAGGGGACCTGCTTGAGTACTTC
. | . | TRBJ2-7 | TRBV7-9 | CASSLSQGSYEQYF | TGTGCCAGCAGCTTAAGCCAGGGTTCCTACGAGCAGTACTTC
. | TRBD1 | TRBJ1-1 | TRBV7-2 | CASSHPQGQAFF | TGTGCCAGCAGCCACCCACAGGGGCAAGCTTTCTTT
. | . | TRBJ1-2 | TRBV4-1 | CASSRESEPGYGYTF | TGCGCCAGCAGCCGAGAAAGTGAACCGGGTTATGGCTACACCTTC
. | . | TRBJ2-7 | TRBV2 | CASSHKTGLNSYEQYF | TGTGCCAGCAGTCATAAGACAGGCCTGAACTCCTACGAGCAGTACTTC
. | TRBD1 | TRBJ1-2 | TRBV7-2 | CASSQGQNYGYTF | TGTGCCAGCAGCCAGGGACAGAACTATGGCTACACCTTC
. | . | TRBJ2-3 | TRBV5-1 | CASSSPDRRSVSDTQYF | TGCGCCAGCAGCTCCCCCGACAGACGATCAGTCTCAGATACGCAGTATTTT
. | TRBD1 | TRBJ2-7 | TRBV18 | CASSQGQGSFSYEQYF | TGTGCCAGCTCACAGGGACAGGGCTCTTTCTCTTACGAGCAGTACTTC
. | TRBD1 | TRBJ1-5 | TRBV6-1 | CASNPGQGMFQPQHF | TGTGCCAGCAATCCGGGACAGGGAATGTTTCAGCCCCAGCATTTT
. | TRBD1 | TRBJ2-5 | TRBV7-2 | CASSPRRDSRETQYF | TGTGCCAGCAGCCCCCGCCGGGACAGTCGGGAGACCCAGTACTTC
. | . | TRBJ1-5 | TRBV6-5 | CASSYRFSNQPQHF | TGTGCCAGCAGTTATCGGTTTAGCAATCAGCCCCAGCATTTT
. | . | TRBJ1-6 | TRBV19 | CASSIGRESPLHF | TGTGCCAGTAGTATAGGAAGGGAGTCACCCCTCCACTTT
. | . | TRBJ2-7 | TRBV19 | CASSITDGLYEQYF | TGTGCCAGTAGTATTACTGACGGACTCTACGAGCAGTACTTC
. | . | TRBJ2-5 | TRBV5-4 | CASSHPTSETQYF | TGTGCCAGCAGCCACCCGACTAGTGAGACCCAGTACTTC
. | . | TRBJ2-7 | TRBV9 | CASSVEAGAIFAQYF | TGTGCCAGCAGCGTAGAAGCAGGGGCCATCTTCGCGCAGTACTTC
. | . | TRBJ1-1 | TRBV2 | CASSGFGIENTEAFF | TGTGCCAGCAGTGGTTTCGGGATCGAAAACACTGAAGCTTTCTTT